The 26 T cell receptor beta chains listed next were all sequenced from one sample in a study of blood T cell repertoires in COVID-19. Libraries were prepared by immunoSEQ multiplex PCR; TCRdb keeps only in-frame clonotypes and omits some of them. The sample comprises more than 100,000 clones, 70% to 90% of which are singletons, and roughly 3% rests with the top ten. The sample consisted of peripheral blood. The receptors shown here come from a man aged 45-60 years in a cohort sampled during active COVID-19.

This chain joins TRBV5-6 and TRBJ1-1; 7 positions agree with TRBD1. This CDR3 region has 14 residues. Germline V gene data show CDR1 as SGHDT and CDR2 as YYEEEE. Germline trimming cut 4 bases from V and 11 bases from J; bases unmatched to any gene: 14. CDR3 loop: CASSKTGTAPSAFF. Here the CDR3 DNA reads TGTGCCAGCAGCAAAACCGGGACAGCCCCTTCCGCTTTCTTT. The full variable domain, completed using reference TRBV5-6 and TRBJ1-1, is DAGVTQSPTHLIKTRGQQVTLRCSPKSGHDTVSWYQQALGQGPQFIFQYYEEEERQRGNFPDRFSGHQFPNYSSELNVNALLLGDSALYLCASSKTGTAPSAFFGQGTRLTVV.

The CDR3 sequence is CASSSRQGAGNEQFF. The CDR3, as DNA: TGCGCCAGCAGCTCAAGACAGGGGGCGGGAAATGAGCAGTTCTTC. The chain has TRBV5-1 and TRBJ2-1, with TRBD1 matching 10 bases. Germline trimming cut 3 bases from V and 7 bases from J; bases unmatched to any gene: 7. In germline, CDR1 is SGHRS, CDR2 YFSETQ. The CDR3 runs 15 residues. Based on the CDR3 plus reference TRBV5-1 and TRBJ2-1, the full variable domain is KAGVTQTPRYLIKTRGQQVTLSCSPISGHRSVSWYQQTPGQGLQFLFEYFSETQRNKGNFPGRFSGRQFSNSRSEMNVSTLELGDSALYLCASSSRQGAGNEQFFGPGTRLTVL.

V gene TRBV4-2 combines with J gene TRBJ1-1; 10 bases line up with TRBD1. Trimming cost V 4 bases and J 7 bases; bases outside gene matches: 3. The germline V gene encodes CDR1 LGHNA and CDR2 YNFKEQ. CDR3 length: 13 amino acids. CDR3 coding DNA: TGTGCCAGCAGCCCGGGACAGGGGTATGAAGCTTTCTTT. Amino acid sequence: CASSPGQGYEAFF.

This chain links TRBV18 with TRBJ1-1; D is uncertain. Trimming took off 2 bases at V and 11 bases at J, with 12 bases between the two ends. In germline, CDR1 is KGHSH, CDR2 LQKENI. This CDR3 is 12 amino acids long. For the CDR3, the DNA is TGTGCCAGCTCACCAGGGCCCCAAGAGGCTTTCTTT. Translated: CASSPGPQEAFF.

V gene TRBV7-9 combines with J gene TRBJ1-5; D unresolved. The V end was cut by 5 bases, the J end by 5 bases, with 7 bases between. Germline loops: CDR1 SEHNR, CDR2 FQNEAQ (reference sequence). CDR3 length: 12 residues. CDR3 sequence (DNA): TGTGCCAGCAGCCGAGAATATCAGCCCCAGCATTTT. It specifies CASSREYQPQHF.

The CDR3: CASRSEIFASPLHF. The CDR3 nucleotides are TGTGCCAGCAGGTCAGAAATTTTCGCTTCACCCCTCCACTTT. The V call is TRBV6-5, the J call TRBJ1-6; D not resolved. The germline gives CDR1 MNHEY, CDR2 SVGAGI. V lost 6 bases and J 9 bases, leaving 15 bases between the germline ends. This CDR3 is built from 14 residues.

The chain's CDR3 is CASTTWGGTEAFF. The CDR3 coding sequence is TGTGCCAGCACCACCTGGGGGGGAACTGAAGCTTTCTTT. The chain couples TRBV6-5 to TRBJ1-1, with D possibly TRBD1 on 5 matching bases. There are 13 residues in the CDR3. The V end was cut by 7 bases, the J end by 5 bases, with 14 bases between. Germline loops: CDR1 MNHEY, CDR2 SVGAGI.

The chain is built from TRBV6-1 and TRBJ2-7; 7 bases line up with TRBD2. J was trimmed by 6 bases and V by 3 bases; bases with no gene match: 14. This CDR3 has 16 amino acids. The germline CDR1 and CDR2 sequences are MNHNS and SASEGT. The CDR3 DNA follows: TGTGCCAGCAGTGAGAATTGGGGGGGACCTACCCGCGAGCAGTACTTC. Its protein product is CASSENWGGPTREQYF.

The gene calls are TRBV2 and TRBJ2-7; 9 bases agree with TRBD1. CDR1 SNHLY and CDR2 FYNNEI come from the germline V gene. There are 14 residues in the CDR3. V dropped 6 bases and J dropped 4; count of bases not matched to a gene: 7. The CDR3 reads CASRYNRGQYEQYF. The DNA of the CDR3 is TGTGCCAGCAGATATAACAGGGGGCAATACGAGCAGTACTTC.

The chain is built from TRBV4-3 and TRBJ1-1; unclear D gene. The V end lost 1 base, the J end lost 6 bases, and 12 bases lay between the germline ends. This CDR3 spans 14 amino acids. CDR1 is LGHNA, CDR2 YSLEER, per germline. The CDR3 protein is CASSQGVRSPEAFF. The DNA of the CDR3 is TGCGCCAGCAGCCAAGGCGTCAGGTCCCCTGAAGCTTTCTTT.

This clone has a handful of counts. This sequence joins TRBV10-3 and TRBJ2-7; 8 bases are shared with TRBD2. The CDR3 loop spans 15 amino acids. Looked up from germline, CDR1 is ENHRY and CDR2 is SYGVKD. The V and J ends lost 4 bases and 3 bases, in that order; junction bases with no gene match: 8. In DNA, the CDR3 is TGTGCCATCAGTGTAGCCGGGACTAGGGACTACGAGCAGTACTTC. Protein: CAISVAGTRDYEQYF.

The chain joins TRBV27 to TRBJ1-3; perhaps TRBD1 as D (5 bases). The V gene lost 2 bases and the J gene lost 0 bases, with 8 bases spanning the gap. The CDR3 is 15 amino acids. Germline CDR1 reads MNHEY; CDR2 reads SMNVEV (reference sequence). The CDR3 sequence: CASSLGAYSGNTIYF. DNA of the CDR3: TGTGCCAGCAGTTTAGGGGCCTACTCTGGAAACACCATATATTTT.

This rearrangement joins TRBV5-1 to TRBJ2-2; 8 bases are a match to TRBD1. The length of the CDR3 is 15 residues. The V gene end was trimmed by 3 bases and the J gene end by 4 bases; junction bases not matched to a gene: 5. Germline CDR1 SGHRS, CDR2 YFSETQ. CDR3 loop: CASSWTGSSTGELFF. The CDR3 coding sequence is TGCGCCAGCAGCTGGACAGGGTCCAGCACCGGGGAGCTGTTTTTT.

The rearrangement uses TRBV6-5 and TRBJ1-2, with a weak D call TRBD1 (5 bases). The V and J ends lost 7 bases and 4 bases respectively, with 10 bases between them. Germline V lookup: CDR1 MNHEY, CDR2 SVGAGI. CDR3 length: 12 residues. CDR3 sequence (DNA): TGTGCCAGCAAGGGGTGGGTCTATGGCTACACCTTC. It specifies CASKGWVYGYTF.

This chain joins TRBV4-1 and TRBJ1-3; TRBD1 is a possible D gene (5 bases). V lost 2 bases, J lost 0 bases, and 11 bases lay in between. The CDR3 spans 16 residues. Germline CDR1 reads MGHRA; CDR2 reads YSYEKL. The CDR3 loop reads CASSQTGPNSGNTIYF. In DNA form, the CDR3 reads TGCGCCAGCAGCCAAACAGGACCGAACTCTGGAAACACCATATATTTT.

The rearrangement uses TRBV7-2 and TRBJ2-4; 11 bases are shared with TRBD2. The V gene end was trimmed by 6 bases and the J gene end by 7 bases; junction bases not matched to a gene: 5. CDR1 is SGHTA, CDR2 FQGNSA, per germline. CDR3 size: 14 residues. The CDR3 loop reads CASRVAGGSNIQYF. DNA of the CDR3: TGTGCCAGCAGGGTAGCGGGGGGGTCTAACATTCAGTACTTC.

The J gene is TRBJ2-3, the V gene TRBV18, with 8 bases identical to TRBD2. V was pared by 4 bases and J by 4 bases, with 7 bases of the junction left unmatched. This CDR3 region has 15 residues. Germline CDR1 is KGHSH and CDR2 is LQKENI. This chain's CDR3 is CASSQSGTRADTQYF. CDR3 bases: TGTGCCAGCTCACAGTCCGGGACTAGGGCAGATACGCAGTATTTT.

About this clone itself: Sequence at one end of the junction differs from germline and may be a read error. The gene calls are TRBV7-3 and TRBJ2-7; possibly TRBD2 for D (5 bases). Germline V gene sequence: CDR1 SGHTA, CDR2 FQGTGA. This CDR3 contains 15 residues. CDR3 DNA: TGTGCCAGCAGTTTAACGGGTGGGAGCTCCTACGAGCAGTACTTC. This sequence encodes CASSLTGGSSYEQYF.

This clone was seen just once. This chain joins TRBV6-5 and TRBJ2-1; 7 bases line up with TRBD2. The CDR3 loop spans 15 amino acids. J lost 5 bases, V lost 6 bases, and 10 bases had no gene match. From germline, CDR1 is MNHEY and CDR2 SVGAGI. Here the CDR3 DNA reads TGTGCCAGCAGGGTGACTAGCATGGGGCACAATGAGCAGTTCTTC. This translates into CASRVTSMGHNEQFF.

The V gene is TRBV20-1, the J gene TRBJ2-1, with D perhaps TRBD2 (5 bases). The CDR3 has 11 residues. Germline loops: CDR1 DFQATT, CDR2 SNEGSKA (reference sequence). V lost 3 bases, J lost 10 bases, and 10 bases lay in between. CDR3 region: CSASLSGEQFF. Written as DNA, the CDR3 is TGCAGTGCTAGTCTAAGCGGCGAGCAGTTCTTC.

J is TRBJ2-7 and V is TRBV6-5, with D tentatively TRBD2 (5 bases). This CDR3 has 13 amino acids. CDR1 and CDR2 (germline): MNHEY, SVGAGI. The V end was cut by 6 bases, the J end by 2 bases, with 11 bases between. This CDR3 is CASRGSLTYEQYV. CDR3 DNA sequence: TGTGCCAGCAGAGGGAGCCTCACCTACGAGCAGTACGTC.

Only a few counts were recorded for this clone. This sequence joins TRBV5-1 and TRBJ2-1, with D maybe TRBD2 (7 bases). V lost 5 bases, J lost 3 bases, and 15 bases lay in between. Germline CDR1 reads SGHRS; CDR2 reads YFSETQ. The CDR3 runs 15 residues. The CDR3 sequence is CASRNWGGVYNEQFF. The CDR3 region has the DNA TGCGCCAGCAGGAACTGGGGGGGCGTCTACAATGAGCAGTTCTTC.

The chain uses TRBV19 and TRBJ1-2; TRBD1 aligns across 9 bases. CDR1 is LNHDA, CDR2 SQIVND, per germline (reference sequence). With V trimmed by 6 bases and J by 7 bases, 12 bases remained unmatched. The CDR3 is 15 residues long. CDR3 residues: CASSDQWWTGVGYTF. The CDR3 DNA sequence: TGTGCCAGTAGCGACCAGTGGTGGACAGGGGTTGGCTACACCTTC. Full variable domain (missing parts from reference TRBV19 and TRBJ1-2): DGGITQSPKYLFRKEGQNVTLSCEQNLNHDAMYWYRQDPGQGLRLIYYSQIVNDFQKGDIAEGYSVSREKKESFPLTVTSAQKNPTAFYLCASSDQWWTGVGYTFGSGTRLTVV.

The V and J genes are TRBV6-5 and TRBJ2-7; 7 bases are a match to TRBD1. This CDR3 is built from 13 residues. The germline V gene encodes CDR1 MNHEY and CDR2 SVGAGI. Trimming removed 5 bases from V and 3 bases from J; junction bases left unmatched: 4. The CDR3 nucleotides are TGTGCCAGCAGTAGGGACAGATACTACGAGCAGTACGTC. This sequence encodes CASSRDRYYEQYV.

The CDR3 nucleotides read TGTGCCAGCAGCCCGATAGGACAGTTGAACACCGGGGAGCTGTTTTTT. Its translation is CASSPIGQLNTGELFF. The V and J genes are TRBV5-6 and TRBJ2-2; D may be TRBD1 (6 bases). Deletions cut 4 bases from V and 1 base from J, with 14 bases between. The germline V gene has CDR1 SGHDT and CDR2 YYEEEE. This CDR3 comprises 16 residues.

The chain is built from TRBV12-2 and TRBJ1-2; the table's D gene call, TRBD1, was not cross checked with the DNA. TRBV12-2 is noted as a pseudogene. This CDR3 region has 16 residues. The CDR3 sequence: CASRLFGDRGTYGYTF. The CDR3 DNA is TGTGCAAGTCGCTTATTTGGAGACAGGGGAACGTATGGCTACACCTTC.